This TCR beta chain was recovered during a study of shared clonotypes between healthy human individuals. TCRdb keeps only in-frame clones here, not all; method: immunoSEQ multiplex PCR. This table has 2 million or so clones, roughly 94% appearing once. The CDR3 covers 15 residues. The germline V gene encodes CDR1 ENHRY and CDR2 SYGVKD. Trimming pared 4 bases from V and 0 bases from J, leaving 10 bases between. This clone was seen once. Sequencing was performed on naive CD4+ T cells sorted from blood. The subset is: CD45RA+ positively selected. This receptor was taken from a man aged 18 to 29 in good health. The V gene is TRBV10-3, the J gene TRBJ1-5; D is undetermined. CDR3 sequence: CAISVGQNSNQPQHF. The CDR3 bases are TGTGCCATCAGTGTTGGGCAAAATAGCAATCAGCCCCAGCATTTT.